A single sample gave rise to the 32 T cell receptor beta chains below, sequenced in a study of blood T cell repertoires in COVID-19. The data were produced by immunoSEQ multiplex PCR, yet TCRdb's version contains in-frame clones alone and is incomplete. Among more than 85,000 clones listed, roughly 82% were seen once. The sequencing sample was made of peripheral blood. The origin of the receptors is a woman aged 60-75 years with acute or convalescent COVID-19.

This rearrangement joins TRBV25-1 to TRBJ1-2; D is perhaps TRBD1 (5 bases). Looked up from germline, CDR1 is MGHDK and CDR2 is SYGVNS. V was cut by 2 bases and J by 4 bases, with 14 bases left in between. This CDR3 has 15 residues. The CDR3 DNA sequence: TGTGCCAGCAGTGAAGTTGGTGACGACAGCTATGGCTACACCTTC. Protein sequence: CASSEVGDDSYGYTF.

This clone was counted a few times. This chain joins TRBV2 and TRBJ1-6, with D possibly matching TRBD1 (6 bases). From germline, CDR1 is SNHLY and CDR2 FYNNEI. V dropped 4 bases and J dropped 3 bases, with 16 bases sitting between them. The length of the CDR3 is 17 residues. CDR3 DNA: TGTGCCAGCAGTGTCCAAGGGGGTTACGGCTATAATTCACCCCTCCACTTT. Protein sequence: CASSVQGGYGYNSPLHF.

The chain recombines TRBV5-3 with TRBJ1-1, with D perhaps TRBD1 (6 bases). TRBV5-3 is designated an ORF whose function remains uncertain. Trimming removed 7 bases from V and 6 bases from J, with 7 bases in between. The CDR3 runs 10 residues. This CDR3 reads CARGTPEAFF. Written as DNA, the CDR3 is TGTGCCAGAGGGACACCTGAAGCTTTCTTT.

The chain joins TRBV9 to TRBJ2-2; 9 bases are a match to TRBD1. Germline V gene sequence: CDR1 SGDLS, CDR2 YYNGEE. With V trimmed by 3 bases and J by 3 bases, 6 bases remained unmatched. The CDR3 totals 16 residues. CDR3 in amino acids: CASSDYRGRDTGELFF. For the CDR3, the DNA is TGTGCCAGCAGCGACTACAGGGGGCGAGACACCGGGGAGCTGTTTTTT.

J is TRBJ1-4 and V is TRBV6-5; a weak D match, TRBD1 (5 bases). The V gene's germline CDR1 is MNHEY and CDR2 SVGAGI. Trimming left V 6 bases short and J 0 bases short, with 8 bases between. The CDR3 is made up of 14 amino acids. The DNA of the CDR3 is TGTGCCAGCAGGACAGCTGCAACTAATGAAAAACTGTTTTTT. It is translated as CASRTAATNEKLFF.

V gene TRBV4-3 combines with J gene TRBJ1-5, with 7 bases fitting TRBD1. The CDR3 runs 17 residues. In germline, CDR1 is LGHNA, CDR2 YSLEER. V lost 3 bases and J lost 5; bases outside the gene matches: 13. The CDR3: CASSQSDRATPYQPQHF. Here the CDR3 DNA reads TGCGCCAGCAGCCAGAGCGACAGGGCCACTCCGTATCAGCCCCAGCATTTT.

CDR3 sequence reads: CASSPGTATYEQYF. CDR3 DNA: TGTGCCAGCAGCCCCGGGACAGCAACCTACGAGCAGTACTTC. The rearrangement links TRBV7-2 to TRBJ2-7, with 7 positions matching TRBD1. The junction had 6 bases not matched to a gene; V was cut back by 5 bases and J by 2 bases. CDR1 and CDR2 (germline): SGHTA, FQGNSA. The CDR3 is 14 residues long.

V gene TRBV2 combines with J gene TRBJ1-5; 8 nucleotides match TRBD1. Germline CDR1 is SNHLY and CDR2 is FYNNEI. The CDR3 runs 17 residues. V lost 6 bases, J lost 2 bases, and 12 bases stayed unmatched. The CDR3 bases are TGTGCCAGCAGCGATCGGACAGGGCGAAGGGGCAATCAGCCCCAGCATTTT. Protein: CASSDRTGRRGNQPQHF.

This chain joins TRBV6-4 and TRBJ2-3, with TRBD1 identical over 7 bases. Germline loops: CDR1 MRHNA, CDR2 SNTAGT. This CDR3 comprises 20 residues. After removal of 7 bases from V and 3 bases from J, the junction contained 25 bases not matched to a gene. This chain's CDR3 is CASTVKWVRWTGQATDTQYF. CDR3 DNA: TGTGCCAGCACTGTCAAGTGGGTCCGGTGGACCGGACAGGCTACAGATACGCAGTATTTT.

This clone was counted between two and nine times. The chain couples TRBV7-9 to TRBJ2-2; TRBD2 might be the D (6 bases). Per the germline V gene, CDR1 is SEHNR and CDR2 is FQNEAQ (reference sequence). Trimming removed 2 bases at V and 5 bases at J, with 12 bases between. The CDR3 is 15 residues long. CDR3 sequence (DNA): TGTGCCAGCAGCTTAAATGCCCGGGGGACCGGGGAGCTGTTTTTT. It yields the protein CASSLNARGTGELFF. The whole variable domain, remainder taken from reference TRBV7-9 and TRBJ2-2, is DTGVSQNPRHKITKRGQNVTFRCDPISEHNRLYWYRQTLGQGPEFLTYFQNEAQLEKSRLLSDRFSAERPKGSFSTLEIQRTEQGDSAMYLCASSLNARGTGELFFGEGSRLTVL.

V gene TRBV11-2 combines with J gene TRBJ2-5, with 12 bases identical to TRBD2. CDR3 length: 14 residues. The V segment lost 5 bases and the J segment 5 bases; nucleotides outside the gene matches: 3. Germline CDR1 is SGHAT and CDR2 is FQNNGV. The CDR3 region is CASSATSGGETQYF. DNA for the CDR3: TGTGCCAGCAGCGCGACTAGCGGGGGTGAGACCCAGTACTTC.

The V and J genes are TRBV11-2 and TRBJ2-7, with no clear D. V shed 2 bases and J shed 2 bases, with 13 bases lying between them. Germline CDR1 SGHAT, CDR2 FQNNGV. This CDR3 contains 15 residues. The CDR3 here is CASSLTPSGTYEQYF. DNA for the CDR3: TGTGCCAGCAGCTTAACCCCCTCAGGAACCTACGAGCAGTACTTC. Combining the CDR3 with reference TRBV11-2 and TRBJ2-7 gives the whole variable domain EAGVAQSPRYKIIEKRQSVAFWCNPISGHATLYWYQQILGQGPKLLIQFQNNGVVDDSQLPKDRFSAERLKGVDSTLKIQPAKLEDSAVYLCASSLTPSGTYEQYFGPGTRLTVT.

This clone appeared once. The chain recombines TRBV2 with TRBJ1-5, with D tentatively TRBD1 (6 bases). V dropped 7 bases and J dropped 4 bases, with 17 bases sitting between them. Germline V gene data show CDR1 as SNHLY and CDR2 as FYNNEI. The CDR3 length is 15 residues. The chain's CDR3 is CASKMGQGRNQPQHF. The CDR3 DNA reads TGTGCCAGCAAAATGGGACAAGGACGAAATCAGCCCCAGCATTTT.

V and J are TRBV7-9 and TRBJ2-3; 8 bases fit TRBD1. Unmatched junction bases numbered 7, after V lost 3 bases and J lost 2 bases. The germline CDR1 and CDR2 sequences are SEHNR and FQNEAQ (reference sequence). The CDR3 is made up of 16 amino acids. The DNA of the CDR3 is TGTGCCAGCAGCTTCCCTGTACAGGGGGACACAGATACGCAGTATTTT. Its protein product is CASSFPVQGDTDTQYF.

This clone appeared a single time. DNA of the CDR3: TGCGCCAGCAGCTTGGACAGGACAGGTGCATCTAACTATGGCTACACCTTC. Protein product: CASSLDRTGASNYGYTF. The gene calls are TRBV5-1 and TRBJ1-2; 7 bases align to TRBD1. Germline CDR1 is SGHRS and CDR2 is YFSETQ. V lost 0 bases and J lost 0; bases outside the gene matches: 8. The CDR3 has 17 residues.

The V call is TRBV7-2, the J call TRBJ2-6; 11 positions agree with TRBD1. Per the germline V gene, CDR1 is SGHTA and CDR2 is FQGNSA. The V gene end was trimmed by 5 bases and the J gene end by 2 bases; junction bases not matched to a gene: 5. CDR3 length: 17 residues. The CDR3 region has the DNA TGTGCCAGCAGCGCGGACAGGGGGCTGGCTGGGGCCAACGTCCTGACTTTC. Amino acid sequence: CASSADRGLAGANVLTF.

Here the CDR3 DNA reads TGTGCCAGCAGCTTAGTCGGACACGGTTTTAATGAAAAACTGTTTTTT. It yields the protein CASSLVGHGFNEKLFF. V gene TRBV7-9 combines with J gene TRBJ1-4; D might be TRBD1 (5 bases). The CDR3 has 16 amino acids. Germline V gene data show CDR1 as SEHNR and CDR2 as FQNEAQ (reference sequence). V lost 1 base to trimming and J lost 4 bases, with 13 bases between them. The complete variable domain, with remaining parts taken from reference TRBV7-9 and TRBJ1-4, reads DTGVSQNPRHKITKRGQNVTFRCDPISEHNRLYWYRQTLGQGPEFLTYFQNEAQLEKSRLLSDRFSAERPKGSFSTLEIQRTEQGDSAMYLCASSLVGHGFNEKLFFGSGTQLSVL.

J is TRBJ1-1 and V is TRBV7-2; the match to TRBD1 covers 9 bases. With 0 bases clipped from V and 7 bases from J, the junction kept 12 bases outside the gene matches. This CDR3 has 17 residues. The germline CDR1 and CDR2 sequences are SGHTA and FQGNSA. The CDR3 loop is CASSLAPGGQGGGEAFF. The CDR3 nucleotides are TGTGCCAGCAGCTTAGCCCCGGGGGGACAGGGAGGAGGTGAAGCTTTCTTT. Looking up the rest from reference TRBV7-2 and TRBJ1-1 gives the full variable domain: GAGVSQSPSNKVTEKGKDVELRCDPISGHTALYWYRQSLGQGLEFLIYFQGNSAPDKSGLPSDRFSAERTGGSVSTLTIQRTQQEDSAVYLCASSLAPGGQGGGEAFFGQGTRLTVV.

This clone was seen a few times. The CDR3 bases are TGTGCCAGTAGTATTTTGGAGGATCAGCCCCAGCATTTT. This codes for CASSILEDQPQHF. The chain is built from TRBV19 and TRBJ1-5; the D is unclear. The CDR3 spans 13 residues. The ends were cut back, 3 bases at V and 5 bases at J, with 8 bases in the middle. Looked up from germline, CDR1 is LNHDA and CDR2 is SQIVND (reference sequence).

The chain recombines TRBV7-6 with TRBJ2-2; a possible D gene is TRBD1 (6 bases). V was shortened by 4 bases and J by 0 bases, with 12 bases between the two germline ends. CDR3 length equals 16 residues. Germline assignment: CDR1 SGHVS and CDR2 FNYEAQ. The CDR3: CASSSIGQSNTGELFF. DNA for the CDR3: TGTGCCAGCAGCTCCATTGGACAGTCGAACACCGGGGAGCTGTTTTTT.

J is TRBJ2-2 and V is TRBV6-2 or TRBV6-3, with D tentatively TRBD2 (5 bases). Germline V gives CDR1 MNHEY, CDR2 SVGEGT. This CDR3 comprises 17 residues. V dropped 0 bases and J dropped 1 base, with 12 bases sitting between them. DNA for the CDR3: TGTGCCAGCAGTTACTCGATGCCCGGGGAGAACACCGGGGAGCTGTTTTTT. This gives the protein CASSYSMPGENTGELFF.

The chain has TRBV11-3 and TRBJ2-7; D might be TRBD2 (5 bases). The V and J ends lost 1 base and 9 bases respectively, with 10 bases between them. Germline lookup yields CDR1 SGHNT and CDR2 YENEEA. The CDR3 consists of 12 residues. CDR3 in amino acids: CASSLGRGAQYF. As DNA, the CDR3 is TGTGCCAGCAGCTTAGGTCGGGGAGCGCAGTACTTC.

The chain recombines TRBV6-5 with TRBJ2-1, with D possibly TRBD1 on 5 matching bases. This CDR3 comprises 14 residues. CDR1 MNHEY and CDR2 SVGAGI come from the germline V gene. The V end lost 1 base, the J end lost 4 bases, and 8 bases lay between the germline ends. The chain's CDR3 is CASSYLGAYNEQFF. The CDR3 DNA reads TGTGCCAGCAGTTACTTAGGGGCTTACAATGAGCAGTTCTTC.

V and J are TRBV11-2 and TRBJ2-2; 13 bases fit TRBD2. This CDR3 region has 16 residues. In germline, CDR1 is SGHAT, CDR2 FQNNGV. The V gene end was trimmed by 5 bases and the J gene end by 5 bases; junction bases not matched to a gene: 5. The DNA for the CDR3 is TGTGCCAGCAGCCCCACTAGCGGGGGGGTAACCGGGGAGCTGTTTTTT. It encodes CASSPTSGGVTGELFF.

The chain has TRBV30 and TRBJ1-2, with no clear D. This CDR3 has 16 amino acids. V dropped 2 bases and J dropped 1 base, with 17 bases sitting between them. Germline CDR1 GTSNPN, CDR2 SVGIG (reference sequence). The CDR3 sequence: CAWSTPAGDLNYGYTF. The CDR3 DNA sequence: TGTGCCTGGAGTACACCGGCAGGCGACCTTAACTATGGCTACACCTTC. The full variable domain, completed using reference TRBV30 and TRBJ1-2, is SQTIHQWPATLVQPVGSPLSLECTVEGTSNPNLYWYRQAAGRGLQLLFYSVGIGQISSEVPQNLSASRPQDRQFILSSKKLLLSDSGFYLCAWSTPAGDLNYGYTFGSGTRLTVV.

The chain combines TRBV4-1 with TRBJ1-1; possible D gene TRBD1, 6 bases. Germline loops: CDR1 MGHRA, CDR2 YSYEKL. CDR3 size: 18 residues. V was shortened by 0 bases and J by 1 base, with 18 bases between the two germline ends. Here the CDR3 DNA reads TGCGCCAGCAGCCAAGATGGGGGGGGCACTTTCGCGAACACTGAAGCTTTCTTT. Translation: CASSQDGGGTFANTEAFF.

The chain recombines TRBV7-3 with TRBJ1-3; D gene ambiguous. Trimming cost V 5 bases and J 8 bases, with 16 bases left between them. The germline V gene encodes CDR1 SGHTA and CDR2 FQGTGA. This CDR3 spans 14 amino acids. CDR3 loop: CASSPCSLRDTIYF. As DNA, the CDR3 is TGTGCCAGCAGCCCCTGCTCCCTGAGGGACACCATATATTTT.

The chain joins TRBV7-3 to TRBJ2-1; D uncertain. Looked up from germline, CDR1 is SGHTA and CDR2 is FQGTGA. The V end lost 0 bases, the J end lost 6 bases, and 9 bases lay between the germline ends. This CDR3 has 14 residues. The CDR3 DNA is TGTGCCAGCAGCTTAACCGCGGATACCAATGAGCAGTTCTTC. This sequence encodes CASSLTADTNEQFF. Full variable domain (outside the CDR3, taken from reference TRBV7-3 and TRBJ2-1): GAGVSQTPSNKVTEKGKYVELRCDPISGHTALYWYRQSLGQGPEFLIYFQGTGAADDSGLPNDRFFAVRPEGSVSTLKIQRTERGDSAVYLCASSLTADTNEQFFGPGTRLTVL.

This chain links TRBV20-1 with TRBJ1-1, with D hard to call. The CDR3 consists of 8 residues. Germline values: CDR1 DFQATT, CDR2 SNEGSKA (reference sequence). The CDR3 nucleotides are TGCACAGGAATCGTAGCTTTCTTT. Translation gives CTGIVAFF.

The rearrangement joins TRBV4-3 to TRBJ1-2; D perhaps matches TRBD1 (5 bases). CDR1 LGHNA and CDR2 YSLEER come from the germline V gene. The CDR3 is 16 amino acids. V gave up 0 bases and J gave up 1 base, with 12 bases separating them. The DNA for the CDR3 is TGCGCCAGCAGCCAAGAGGCCTTGGGACTTAACTATGGCTACACCTTC. Translation gives CASSQEALGLNYGYTF.

The rearrangement joins TRBV10-3 to TRBJ1-4, with TRBD1 matching 8 bases. The J segment lost 6 bases and the V segment lost 2 bases, leaving 8 bases of the junction unmatched. The CDR3 spans 16 residues. Per the germline V gene, CDR1 is ENHRY and CDR2 is SYGVKD. This CDR3 is CAISEQGQGADEKLFF. The CDR3 nucleotides are TGTGCCATCAGTGAGCAGGGGCAGGGGGCAGATGAAAAACTGTTTTTT.

The chain has TRBV28 and TRBJ1-1; no firm D call. Trimming pared 5 bases from V and 7 bases from J, leaving 8 bases between. CDR1 is MDHEN and CDR2 is SYDVKM in the germline V gene. The CDR3 has 11 residues. The CDR3 DNA follows: TGTGCCAGCAGTGTAAAAATTGAAGCTTTCTTT. This gives the protein CASSVKIEAFF.